The 7 T cell receptor beta chains below come from one sample, sequenced in a study of T-cell memory formation after mild COVID-19. Each CDR3 protein gets one entry after TCRdb re-called the 5' RACE reads with MiXCR. The table has about 150,000 distinct CDR3 sequences, around 27% seen once. The sample was PBMCs or a T cell subset sorted from them (not recorded which). The source of these receptors is an adult woman who had mild COVID-19 (a few samples of this study predate the infection). Cell type and time point are not known.

This chain connects TRBV11-2 to TRBJ2-3; 7 nucleotides line up with TRBD1. This CDR3 region has 14 residues. J gave up 6 bases and V 4 bases, and 7 bases lay outside the gene matches. Looked up from germline, CDR1 is SGHAT and CDR2 is FQNNGV. The CDR3 region has the DNA TGTGCCAGCAGCTCAGTAGGGGGCCCGGATACGCAGTATTTT. It encodes CASSSVGGPDTQYF.

This clonotype was counted only a few times. The V call is TRBV4-3, the J call TRBJ2-1, with D possibly being TRBD2 (6 bases). The germline V and J ends were trimmed by 4 bases and 10 bases, with 11 bases remaining between them. The CDR3 has 12 amino acids. Germline V gene data show CDR1 as LGHNA and CDR2 as YSLEER. CDR3 DNA: TGCGCCAGCAGCCTCCTCGGAGGGGAGCAGTTCTTC. Protein: CASSLLGGEQFF.

This rearrangement joins TRBV9 to TRBJ2-7, with TRBD2 as a possible D gene (5 bases). Trimming stripped 2 bases from V and 3 bases from J, with 9 bases between. The CDR3 contains 13 residues. Germline CDR1 is SGDLS and CDR2 is YYNGEE. CDR3 in DNA: TGTGCCAGCAGCGTTTCCGGGGACTACGAGCAGTACTTC. Translation: CASSVSGDYEQYF.

The chain carries TRBV7-2 and TRBJ1-1; no reliable D call. This CDR3 has 15 residues. From germline, CDR1 is SGHTA and CDR2 FQGNSA. Trimming took 5 bases from V and 1 from J, leaving 14 bases between them. The CDR3 protein is CASSVGPFTNTEAFF. CDR3 nucleotides: TGTGCCAGCAGCGTAGGACCATTTACGAACACTGAAGCTTTCTTT.

The gene calls are TRBV13 and TRBJ1-1, with 8 bases that match TRBD1. The CDR3 is made up of 14 amino acids. Germline CDR1 is PRHDT and CDR2 is FYEKMQ (reference sequence). The V gene end was trimmed by 4 bases and the J gene end by 4 bases; junction bases not matched to a gene: 5. CDR3 DNA sequence: TGTGCCAGCAGCTCTCAGGGGGCGGCCACTGAAGCTTTCTTT. This sequence encodes CASSSQGAATEAFF.

In this sample, this clonotype turned up once. The chain recombines TRBV11-3 with TRBJ2-4, with D tentatively TRBD1 or TRBD2 (6 bases each). CDR1 SGHNT and CDR2 YENEEA come from the germline V gene. With 3 bases removed from V and 9 bases from J, the gap between germline ends came to 15 bases. This CDR3 spans 14 amino acids. In nucleotides, the CDR3 is TGTGCCAGCAGCTTTGAGGGGGGTCGCGGCATTCAGTACTTC. Translated: CASSFEGGRGIQYF.

This sequence joins TRBV3-1 and TRBJ2-3; maybe TRBD2 (6 bases). The CDR3 sequence is 15 residues long. The V end lost 1 base, the J end lost 2 bases, and 10 bases lay between the germline ends. Germline V gene data show CDR1 as LGHDT and CDR2 as YNNKEL (reference sequence). CDR3 sequence (DNA): TGTGCCAGCAGCCAAGGCGCTAGCGTCACAGATACGCAGTATTTT. It is translated as CASSQGASVTDTQYF.